Listed here are 15 T cell receptor beta chains from one sample, sequenced in a study of OX40 agonist ivuxolimab in advanced cancers. Data came from immunoSEQ multiplex PCR; TCRdb stores just in-frame clones and leaves some out. The sample consists of fewer than 75,000 clones, less than 90% of them appearing once. The sample was CD4+ or CD8+ T cells sorted from blood, taken in a trial of the OX40 agonist ivuxolimab. The receptors were gathered from an adult with an advanced solid tumor such as melanoma, head and neck, liver or kidney cancer.

V is TRBV5-4 and J is TRBJ2-2, with 10 bases matching TRBD2. The trim removed 0 bases at V and 5 bases at J, leaving 7 bases unmatched. Per the germline V gene, CDR1 is SGHNT and CDR2 is YYREEE (reference sequence). The CDR3 extends over 17 amino acids. CDR3 residues: CASSLGPSGRRTGELFF. The CDR3, as DNA: TGTGCCAGCAGCTTGGGTCCTAGCGGGAGACGTACCGGGGAGCTGTTTTTT.

CDR3 nucleotide sequence: TGTGCCCTGAGGGGGGCGAACACAGATACGCAGTATTTT. Residues: CALRGANTDTQYF. The chain uses TRBV7-2 and TRBJ2-3; tentatively, D is TRBD1 or TRBD2 (6 bases each). The CDR3 consists of 13 residues. Germline CDR1 reads SGHTA; CDR2 reads FQGNSA. Trimming left V 11 bases short and J 2 bases short, with 14 bases between.

The CDR3 DNA reads TGTGCCAGTAGTAAGGGGAGCAGGGGGTACAATCAGCCCCAGCATTTT. It specifies CASSKGSRGYNQPQHF. The V and J genes are TRBV19 and TRBJ1-5; 7 bases map to TRBD1. The J segment lost 3 bases and the V segment lost 4 bases, leaving 9 bases of the junction unmatched. Germline lookup yields CDR1 LNHDA and CDR2 SQIVND (reference sequence). CDR3 size: 16 residues.

The chain is built from TRBV9 and TRBJ2-7; 12 positions agree with TRBD2. The junction had 16 bases not matched to a gene; V was cut back by 0 bases and J by 3 bases. The V gene's germline CDR1 is SGDLS and CDR2 YYNGEE. The CDR3 spans 20 residues. DNA of the CDR3: TGTGCCAGCAGCGTAGTTCCGGTGGGGCTAGCGGGAGGGCCCTTCTACGAGCAGTACTTC. This encodes CASSVVPVGLAGGPFYEQYF.

This chain joins TRBV5-1 and TRBJ2-3; 10 bases match TRBD2. Losses at the gene ends were 1 base for V and 0 bases for J; bases not matched to a gene: 5. Germline V CDR1 and CDR2: SGHRS, YFSETQ. This CDR3 is 17 amino acids long. Here the CDR3 reads CASSLKREGRSTDTQYF. CDR3 DNA: TGCGCCAGCAGCTTGAAGCGGGAGGGCCGCAGCACAGATACGCAGTATTTT.

The CDR3 bases are TGTGCCAGCAGCTTTTACATTTCTAGGACAGGGGCTACCTACAATGAGCAGTTCTTC. Its translation is CASSFYISRTGATYNEQFF. The rearrangement links TRBV12-1 to TRBJ2-1; the D call in the table, TRBD1, was not verified against the DNA. TRBV12-1 has pseudogene status. This CDR3 contains 19 residues.

The chain employs TRBV29-1 and TRBJ2-7; D is tentatively TRBD1 or TRBD2 (5 bases each). V lost 7 bases and J lost 5, with 12 bases in between. The V gene's germline CDR1 is SQVTM and CDR2 ANQGSEA. The CDR3 contains 11 residues. The CDR3 region is CSGGIAHEQYF. CDR3 DNA sequence: TGCAGCGGGGGGATTGCACACGAGCAGTACTTC.

The V and J genes are TRBV5-6 and TRBJ1-3; D gene uncertain. Germline CDR1 SGHDT, CDR2 YYEEEE. The V end lost 4 bases, the J end lost 9 bases, and 11 bases lay between the germline ends. The CDR3 sequence is 12 residues long. The CDR3 region is CASSRRTGTIYF. DNA of the CDR3: TGTGCCAGCAGCCGTCGAACCGGCACCATATATTTT.

The chain is built from TRBV30 and TRBJ2-5, with a weak D call TRBD2 (5 bases). Germline V lookup: CDR1 GTSNPN, CDR2 SVGIG (reference sequence). The CDR3 extends over 12 amino acids. The V gene lost 2 bases and the J gene lost 5 bases, with 9 bases spanning the gap. The chain's CDR3 is CAWSLSGETQYF. CDR3 sequence (DNA): TGTGCCTGGAGTTTGAGCGGTGAGACCCAGTACTTC.

V usage is TRBV29-1 and J usage is TRBJ2-3; 8 bases fit TRBD1. The junction had 5 bases not matched to a gene; V was cut back by 7 bases and J by 2 bases. This CDR3 is 13 amino acids long. Looked up from germline, CDR1 is SQVTM and CDR2 is ANQGSEA. CDR3 amino acids: CSARTGSTDTQYF. The CDR3 DNA follows: TGCAGCGCTCGGACAGGGTCCACAGATACGCAGTATTTT.

The chain recombines TRBV27 with TRBJ1-6; D perhaps matches TRBD1 (5 bases). V was pared by 1 base and J by 8 bases, with 18 bases between. The CDR3 has 17 amino acids. CDR1 and CDR2 (germline): MNHEY, SMNVEV (reference sequence). CDR3 DNA sequence: TGTGCCAGCAGTTTATTCAACCAAGGGGCATTTTATTCACCCCTCCACTTT. Translated, it gives CASSLFNQGAFYSPLHF.

This clone is a singleton in its sample. The V call is TRBV19, the J call TRBJ1-2, with a tentative D call TRBD1 (5 bases). Germline assignment: CDR1 LNHDA and CDR2 SQIVND (reference sequence). The CDR3 covers 13 residues. V lost 5 bases and J 5 bases, leaving 12 bases between the germline ends. The CDR3 region is CASSRDSPYGYTF. CDR3 nucleotide sequence: TGTGCCAGTAGTCGGGACTCCCCGTATGGCTACACCTTC.

The genes are TRBV28 and TRBJ2-3, with D uncertain. Trimming took off 1 base at V and 2 bases at J, with 1 base between the two ends. The germline V gene encodes CDR1 MDHEN and CDR2 SYDVKM. CDR3 size: 12 residues. CDR3: CASSLSTDTQYF. The CDR3 nucleotides are TGTGCCAGCAGTTTATCCACAGATACGCAGTATTTT.

The V and J genes are TRBV4-3 and TRBJ1-5; 8 bases fit TRBD1. The CDR3 has 16 residues. Trimming removed 2 bases from V and 6 bases from J; junction bases left unmatched: 9. Germline-derived CDR1 and CDR2 are LGHNA and YSLEER. CDR3 sequence (DNA): TGCGCCAGCAGCCAATCAATCGGACAGGGAAGTCAGCCCCAGCATTTT. Protein sequence: CASSQSIGQGSQPQHF.

The gene calls are TRBV4-2 and TRBJ2-1; D is ambiguous. V lost 0 bases to trimming and J lost 12 bases, with 9 bases between them. The CDR3 sequence is 12 residues long. Germline loops: CDR1 LGHNA, CDR2 YNFKEQ. Written as DNA, the CDR3 is TGTGCCAGCAGCCAAGATGGTACTTTGCAGTTCTTC. It specifies CASSQDGTLQFF.